Shown below are 21 T cell receptor beta chains from a single sample sequenced in a study of CD8+CD57+ T cells in acquired aplastic anemia. CDR3 and TCR beta VDJ profiling relied on a genomic DNA template. TCRdb independently ran MiXCR on the reads; one entry per CDR3 protein. The table has hundreds of thousands of distinct CDR3 sequences, around 30% seen once. Before being chosen for sequencing, patients had shown CD8+CD57+ cell expansion by flow cytometry. The sample consisted of sorted CD4+, CD8+, or CD8+CD57+ T cells (not recorded which) from PBMCs. These TCRs come from a human donor with aplastic anemia.

This clonotype was seen a few times. The rearrangement uses TRBV6-1 and TRBJ1-3, with 9 bases that match TRBD1. V lost 5 bases to trimming and J lost 4 bases; unmatched junction nucleotides: 9. The CDR3 is 16 residues long. Germline V gene sequence: CDR1 MNHNS, CDR2 SASEGT. In nucleotides, the CDR3 is TGTGCCAGCAGTCGGGACAGGGCTGATGCCGGAAACACCATATATTTT. Translation: CASSRDRADAGNTIYF.

As to this clonotype: The junction does not match germline at one end; this may be a read error. This chain connects TRBV10-3 to TRBJ2-5, with TRBD2 matching over 8 bases. This CDR3 has 15 residues. Per germline, CDR1 ENHRY and CDR2 SYGVKD. The CDR3 DNA reads as TGTGCCAGCAGTGGAAGTCTAGCGGGCCTAGGTGGCCAGTACTTC. Amino acid sequence: CASSGSLAGLGGQYF.

Concerning this clonotype itself: A junction end diverges from the germline sequence, so it may reflect a read error. V is TRBV4-1 and J is TRBJ2-7; a possible D gene is TRBD1 (5 bases). The CDR3 is 15 residues long. Germline CDR1 MGHRA, CDR2 YSYEKL. DNA for the CDR3: TGCGCCAGCAGCCAACCGATAACAGGTACAAACGAGCAGCACTTC. Translated: CASSQPITGTNEQHF.

The chain couples TRBV11-2 to TRBJ2-1; the match to TRBD1 covers 7 bases. The J segment lost 2 bases and the V segment lost 1 base, leaving 5 bases of the junction unmatched. Germline CDR1 and CDR2: SGHAT and FQNNGV. CDR3 length equals 16 residues. Written as DNA, the CDR3 is TGTGCCAGCAGCTTAGTAGGGACAGCGACCTACAATGAGCAGTTCTTC. Its protein product is CASSLVGTATYNEQFF.

The chain joins TRBV12-3 or TRBV12-4 to TRBJ1-5; tentatively, D is TRBD1 (6 bases). The CDR3 is 15 residues long. Trimming pared 7 bases from V and 4 bases from J, leaving 17 bases between. The CDR3, as DNA: TGTGCCAGCACCCCGAGCGGGGGGCCTAATCAGCCCCAGCATTTT. Translating gives CASTPSGGPNQPQHF.

This clonotype occurred many times. The chain couples TRBV7-9 to TRBJ2-1, with D perhaps matching TRBD1 (6 bases). The germline V gene encodes CDR1 SEHNR and CDR2 FQNEAQ (reference sequence). There are 13 residues in the CDR3. V lost 0 bases to trimming and J lost 7 bases, with 7 bases between them. CDR3 DNA: TGTGCCAGCAGCTTAGCTACAGGGAATGAGCAGTTCTTC. Amino acid sequence: CASSLATGNEQFF.

This clonotype was observed a few times. The genes are TRBV5-1 and TRBJ1-1; D unclear. CDR1 and CDR2 from the germline V gene are SGHRS and YFSETQ. The CDR3 length is 16 residues. Trimming stripped 0 bases from V and 0 bases from J, with 12 bases between. The CDR3 DNA sequence: TGCGCCAGCAGCTTGGAACAGACGATCATGAACACTGAAGCTTTCTTT. Protein: CASSLEQTIMNTEAFF.

The CDR3 region is CASSPEGAGANVLTF. The CDR3 nucleotides read TGCGCCAGCAGCCCCGAGGGGGCTGGGGCCAACGTCCTGACTTTC. V and J are TRBV5-1 and TRBJ2-6, with D possibly being TRBD1 (6 bases). Trimming pared 4 bases from V and 2 bases from J, leaving 10 bases between. The CDR3 sequence is 15 residues long. Germline CDR1 reads SGHRS; CDR2 reads YFSETQ.

This clonotype was detected many times. This chain connects TRBV20-1 to TRBJ1-5, with D maybe TRBD1 (5 bases). Germline-derived CDR1 and CDR2 are DFQATT and SNEGSKA (reference sequence). There are 12 residues in the CDR3. Trimming cost V 3 bases and J 6 bases, with 9 bases left between them. The CDR3 loop reads CSASSGAQPQHF. DNA of the CDR3: TGCAGTGCTAGCTCCGGGGCTCAGCCCCAGCATTTT.

This clonotype was found a few times. This chain joins TRBV2 and TRBJ2-6; 7 bases match TRBD2. V gave up 9 bases and J gave up 6 bases; unmatched junction bases: 2. Germline CDR1 and CDR2: SNHLY and FYNNEI. The CDR3 has 12 residues. The CDR3 here is CASGGEANVLTF. DNA of the CDR3: TGTGCCAGTGGGGGGGAGGCCAACGTCCTGACTTTC.

The chain links TRBV20-1 to TRBJ1-5, with 10 nucleotides matching TRBD1. Per germline, CDR1 DFQATT and CDR2 SNEGSKA (reference sequence). V lost 0 bases and J lost 0; bases outside the gene matches: 2. There are 16 residues in the CDR3. CDR3 nucleotide sequence: TGCAGTGCTAGAGAGGGACAGGGGTATAGCAATCAGCCCCAGCATTTT. Translation gives CSAREGQGYSNQPQHF.

The V call is TRBV6-1, the J call TRBJ2-7; the D gene could be TRBD1 or TRBD2 (5 bases each). The CDR3 has 14 amino acids. CDR1 is MNHNS and CDR2 is SASEGT in the germline V gene. V gave up 7 bases and J gave up 6 bases, with 19 bases separating them. The CDR3 protein is CASTRADFGGEQYF. The CDR3 DNA follows: TGTGCCAGCACCCGAGCGGACTTTGGGGGCGAGCAGTACTTC.

As concerns this clonotype: A junction boundary mismatches the germline segment, possibly from a read error. The V gene is TRBV10-3, the J gene TRBJ2-1; 7 nucleotides agree with TRBD1. The CDR3 runs 17 residues. Germline-derived CDR1 and CDR2 are ENHRY and SYGVKD. This chain's CDR3 is CASSLGQALLQPNEQFF. DNA for the CDR3: TGTGCCAGCAGTTTAGGACAGGCCCTCCTGCAGCCGAATGAGCAGTTCTTC.

The chain employs TRBV15 and TRBJ1-1, with D uncertain. The germline V and J ends were trimmed by 5 bases and 4 bases, with 14 bases remaining between them. CDR3 length: 14 residues. The germline CDR1 and CDR2 sequences are LNHNV and YYDKDF (reference sequence). This chain's CDR3 is CATSLGQVITEAFF. In DNA, the CDR3 is TGTGCCACCAGCTTAGGGCAGGTGATCACTGAAGCTTTCTTT.

With respect to this clonotype: A much more abundant neighbour one base away suggests this may be a read error. V gene TRBV20-1 combines with J gene TRBJ1-6; no firm D call. Germline V gene sequence: CDR1 DFQATT, CDR2 SNEGSKA (reference sequence). The CDR3 length is 14 residues. The V end lost 3 bases, the J end lost 6 bases, and 12 bases lay between the germline ends. CDR3: CSASPPLFNSPLHF. CDR3 coding DNA: TGCAGTGCTAGTCCCCCTCTTTTTAATTCACCCCTCCACTTT.

Ten or more counts support this clonotype. The chain employs TRBV24-1 and TRBJ2-1; TRBD2 matches 12 bases. The V segment lost 4 bases and the J segment 9 bases; nucleotides outside the gene matches: 12. Germline assignment: CDR1 KGHDR and CDR2 SFDVKD. The CDR3 has 17 residues. The CDR3 region has the DNA TGTGCCACCAGTGACTCCCGACTAGCGGGAGTTGCGGCTGAGCAGTTCTTC. Its translation is CATSDSRLAGVAAEQFF.

This clonotype came up a few times. The chain recombines TRBV7-9 with TRBJ2-1; TRBD2 is a possible D gene (5 bases). The CDR3 sequence is 12 residues long. V lost 6 bases to trimming and J lost 6 bases, with 9 bases between them. The germline V gene has CDR1 SEHNR and CDR2 FQNEAQ (reference sequence). The DNA of the CDR3 is TGTGCCAGCAGACGGCTAGCCAATGAGCAGTTCTTC. Amino acids: CASRRLANEQFF.

J is TRBJ1-4 and V is TRBV19; no definite D call. Germline V gene lookup returns CDR1 LNHDA and CDR2 SQIVND (reference sequence). This CDR3 has 14 amino acids. Trimming cost V 8 bases and J 0 bases, with 10 bases left between them. CDR3 sequence reads: CASGLQSTNEKLFF. CDR3 bases: TGTGCCAGTGGCCTTCAGTCAACTAATGAAAAACTGTTTTTT.

The chain has TRBV20-1 and TRBJ2-4; the D gene is possibly TRBD2 (6 bases). Trimming stripped 3 bases from V and 16 bases from J, with 16 bases between. The CDR3 loop spans 11 amino acids. Looked up from germline, CDR1 is DFQATT and CDR2 is SNEGSKA (reference sequence). The CDR3 is CSARGGLLRYF. The CDR3 region has the DNA TGCAGTGCTAGGGGTGGACTATTAAGATACTTC.

This clonotype was picked up many times. The genes are TRBV19 and TRBJ1-2; no reliable D call. CDR3 size: 12 residues. V dropped 4 bases and J dropped 6 bases, with 9 bases sitting between them. CDR1 and CDR2 (germline): LNHDA, SQIVND (reference sequence). CDR3 sequence reads: CASSKGFDGYTF. The CDR3 DNA follows: TGTGCCAGTAGTAAGGGTTTCGATGGCTACACCTTC. Complete variable domain (other parts from reference TRBV19 and TRBJ1-2): DGGITQSPKYLFRKEGQNVTLSCEQNLNHDAMYWYRQDPGQGLRLIYYSQIVNDFQKGDIAEGYSVSREKKESFPLTVTSAQKNPTAFYLCASSKGFDGYTFGSGTRLTVV.

As regards this clonotype: This CDR3 is missing its conserved last phenylalanine or tryptophan, likely due to a read error. The CDR3 DNA sequence: TGCAGTGCTAGAGATCGGACGGCGAACTATGGCTACACCCTC. It specifies CSARDRTANYGYTL. The chain combines TRBV20-1 with TRBJ1-2; D remains ambiguous. Trimming cost V 0 bases and J 2 bases, with 10 bases left between them. Germline-derived CDR1 and CDR2 are DFQATT and SNEGSKA (reference sequence). The CDR3 length is 14 residues.